One sample yielded the 26 T cell receptor beta chains listed below, sequenced in a study of cytomegalovirus exposure and HLA in healthy donors. The primer mix had 60 Vbeta and 13 Jbeta primers. Data came from immunoSEQ multiplex PCR; TCRdb stores just in-frame clones and leaves some out. The repertoire includes under 200,000 clones, roughly 80% of them detected once, and about 1.8% sits in the top ten. The sequencing input was PBMCs. Every receptor here comes from a woman younger than 35 in good health and CMV-seronegative.

The V gene is TRBV7-8, the J gene TRBJ2-1, with a tentative D call TRBD1 (5 bases). The V end lost 1 base, the J end lost 9 bases, and 13 bases lay between the germline ends. This CDR3 spans 14 amino acids. CDR1 is SGHVS, CDR2 FQNEAQ, per germline. The CDR3 region is CASSLGRIQGEQFF. As DNA, the CDR3 is TGTGCCAGCAGCTTAGGCCGGATTCAGGGTGAGCAGTTCTTC.

About this clone: A junction end diverges from the germline sequence, so it may reflect a read error. The chain employs TRBV7-9 and TRBJ2-7; 10 bases are a match to TRBD1. The CDR3 has 12 residues. Germline V gene lookup returns CDR1 SEHNR and CDR2 FQNEAQ (reference sequence). This chain's CDR3 is CSSSSGQGEQYF. The CDR3 DNA follows: TGTTCCAGCAGCTCGGGACAGGGGGAGCAGTACTTC.

The J gene is TRBJ2-1, the V gene TRBV7-2; 14 bases align to TRBD2. Trimming took 5 bases from V and 6 from J; bases not matched to a gene: 3. The CDR3 is 15 amino acids. CDR1 and CDR2 from the germline V gene are SGHTA and FQGNSA. The CDR3 reads CASSPGTSGSNEQFF. The CDR3 nucleotides are TGTGCCAGCAGCCCCGGGACTAGCGGGAGCAATGAGCAGTTCTTC.

This chain joins TRBV7-8 and TRBJ2-1; 9 bases line up with TRBD2. V shed 3 bases, J shed 6 bases, and the junction held 9 bases outside the gene matches. The germline gives CDR1 SGHVS, CDR2 FQNEAQ. The CDR3 covers 16 residues. CDR3 amino acids: CASSFLVAGEGNEQFF. The CDR3 nucleotides read TGTGCCAGCAGCTTCCTGGTAGCGGGAGAGGGCAATGAGCAGTTCTTC.

The rearrangement joins TRBV28 to TRBJ1-5, with 8 bases matching TRBD1. Germline values: CDR1 MDHEN, CDR2 SYDVKM. The CDR3 covers 15 residues. The V gene end was trimmed by 6 bases and the J gene end by 3 bases; junction bases not matched to a gene: 7. CDR3 bases: TGTGCCAGCAGCGAACAGACAGGGGCCAATCAGCCCCAGCATTTT. It translates to CASSEQTGANQPQHF. Full variable domain (rest looked up from reference TRBV28 and TRBJ1-5): DVKVTQSSRYLVKRTGEKVFLECVQDMDHENMFWYRQDPGLGLRLIYFSYDVKMKEKGDIPEGYSVSREKKERFSLILESASTNQTSMYLCASSEQTGANQPQHFGDGTRLSIL.

The rearrangement uses TRBV7-9 and TRBJ2-7; 10 bases align to TRBD2. The V gene's germline CDR1 is SEHNR and CDR2 FQNEAQ (reference sequence). The CDR3 spans 18 residues. V shed 1 base and J 0 bases; nucleotides not matched to a gene: 9. The CDR3 sequence: CASSLETSGTLLSYEQYF. The CDR3 DNA reads TGTGCCAGCAGCTTAGAAACTAGCGGGACTCTTCTCTCCTACGAGCAGTACTTC.

The chain combines TRBV28 with TRBJ2-1; D is ambiguous. CDR1 and CDR2 from the germline V gene are MDHEN and SYDVKM. The CDR3 totals 12 residues. The germline V and J ends were trimmed by 2 bases and 8 bases, with 7 bases remaining between them. The CDR3 bases are TGTGCCAGCAGTTTAGGTGGCCATGAGCAGTTCTTC. Translated: CASSLGGHEQFF.

The rearrangement uses TRBV4-3 and TRBJ1-5, with D hard to call. Germline CDR1 and CDR2: LGHNA and YSLEER. Trimming removed 0 bases from V and 1 base from J, with 7 bases in between. The CDR3 covers 15 residues. The CDR3 coding sequence is TGCGCCAGCAGCCAAGATGCGGAAAGCAATCAGCCCCAGCATTTT. It encodes CASSQDAESNQPQHF.

The chain uses TRBV9 and TRBJ2-5, with 11 bases lining up with TRBD1. The CDR3 is made up of 16 amino acids. V lost 3 bases, J lost 5 bases, and 9 bases stayed unmatched. CDR1 and CDR2 from the germline V gene are SGDLS and YYNGEE. The CDR3 loop is CASSDGTGGILETQYF. CDR3 nucleotides: TGTGCCAGCAGCGACGGGACAGGGGGTATATTGGAGACCCAGTACTTC.

This clone was counted once. The CDR3 spells CASSYSDSREQYF. In DNA form, the CDR3 reads TGTGCCAGCAGCTACTCGGACTCTCGCGAGCAGTACTTC. The genes are TRBV11-3 and TRBJ2-7; D is possibly TRBD2 (5 bases). Between the trimmed V and J ends, which lost 4 bases and 6 bases, there was a span of 13 bases. The germline V gene has CDR1 SGHNT and CDR2 YENEEA. The CDR3 covers 13 residues. The variable domain in full, completed from reference TRBV11-3 and TRBJ2-7, reads EAGVVQSPRYKIIEKKQPVAFWCNPISGHNTLYWYLQNLGQGPELLIRYENEEAVDDSQLPKDRFSAERLKGVDSTLKIQPAELGDSAVYLCASSYSDSREQYFGPGTRLTVT.

This chain connects TRBV2 to TRBJ2-2, with 12 bases lining up with TRBD2. Germline CDR1 reads SNHLY; CDR2 reads FYNNEI. This CDR3 spans 17 amino acids. With 6 bases clipped from V and 3 bases from J, the junction kept 8 bases outside the gene matches. In nucleotides, the CDR3 is TGTGCCAGCAGCTATCGGCGACTAGCGGGGGACACCGGGGAGCTGTTTTTT. This translates into CASSYRRLAGDTGELFF.

This CDR3 is CASSMSRGLAGNGKGNEQFF. The CDR3 bases are TGTGCCAGTAGTATGTCCCGGGGACTAGCGGGAAATGGGAAGGGGAATGAGCAGTTCTTC. The chain couples TRBV19 to TRBJ2-1; 13 bases line up with TRBD2. Germline values: CDR1 LNHDA, CDR2 SQIVND (reference sequence). V dropped 3 bases and J dropped 7; count of bases not matched to a gene: 18. The CDR3 runs to 20 residues. Full variable domain (missing parts from reference TRBV19 and TRBJ2-1): DGGITQSPKYLFRKEGQNVTLSCEQNLNHDAMYWYRQDPGQGLRLIYYSQIVNDFQKGDIAEGYSVSREKKESFPLTVTSAQKNPTAFYLCASSMSRGLAGNGKGNEQFFGPGTRLTVL.

This sequence joins TRBV27 and TRBJ1-3; no reliable D call. Trimming pared 5 bases from V and 0 bases from J, leaving 11 bases between. CDR1 is MNHEY and CDR2 is SMNVEV in the germline V gene (reference sequence). The CDR3 is 15 amino acids. CDR3 bases: TGTGCCAGCAGTCCTCGAGGGTACTCTGGAAACACCATATATTTT. Translated, it gives CASSPRGYSGNTIYF.

The table lists this clone with a count of one. The chain employs TRBV7-7 and TRBJ2-5, with 10 bases aligning to TRBD2. CDR1 and CDR2 from the germline V gene are SSHAT and FNYEAQ (reference sequence). The CDR3 spans 16 residues. Trimming took 1 base from V and 1 from J; bases not matched to a gene: 3. The CDR3 sequence: CASSLVLAGPQETQYF. CDR3 nucleotide sequence: TGTGCCAGCAGCTTAGTACTAGCGGGGCCCCAAGAGACCCAGTACTTC.

The gene calls are TRBV7-2 and TRBJ2-5; the D is unclear. In germline, CDR1 is SGHTA, CDR2 FQGNSA. CDR3 length: 14 amino acids. Deletions cut 1 base from V and 1 base from J, with 7 bases between. The CDR3 loop reads CASSLDAGQETQYF. As DNA, the CDR3 is TGTGCCAGCAGCTTAGATGCAGGCCAAGAGACCCAGTACTTC. Variable domain in full (rest from reference TRBV7-2 and TRBJ2-5): GAGVSQSPSNKVTEKGKDVELRCDPISGHTALYWYRQSLGQGLEFLIYFQGNSAPDKSGLPSDRFSAERTGGSVSTLTIQRTQQEDSAVYLCASSLDAGQETQYFGPGTRLLVL.

The chain couples TRBV7-9 to TRBJ1-1; 7 bases agree with TRBD1. The CDR3 consists of 17 residues. Germline assignment: CDR1 SEHNR and CDR2 FQNEAQ (reference sequence). J was trimmed by 1 base and V by 8 bases; bases with no gene match: 16. CDR3 amino acids: CASEYRQGGYGNTEAFF. CDR3 sequence (DNA): TGTGCCAGCGAATATCGACAGGGTGGGTACGGGAACACTGAAGCTTTCTTT. Drawing the rest from reference TRBV7-9 and TRBJ1-1, the complete variable domain is DTGVSQNPRHKITKRGQNVTFRCDPISEHNRLYWYRQTLGQGPEFLTYFQNEAQLEKSRLLSDRFSAERPKGSFSTLEIQRTEQGDSAMYLCASEYRQGGYGNTEAFFGQGTRLTVV.

V is TRBV15 and J is TRBJ2-3; possible D gene TRBD2, 5 bases. V lost 5 bases, J lost 5 bases, and 8 bases lay in between. The CDR3 spans 12 residues. CDR1 is LNHNV and CDR2 is YYDKDF in the germline V gene (reference sequence). CDR3: CATSEGLDTQYF. CDR3 in DNA: TGTGCCACCAGCGAGGGATTAGATACGCAGTATTTT.

The genes are TRBV27 and TRBJ1-5, with 9 bases fitting TRBD1. Per the germline V gene, CDR1 is MNHEY and CDR2 is SMNVEV (reference sequence). After removal of 3 bases from V and 14 bases from J, the junction contained 8 bases not matched to a gene. CDR3 length equals 13 residues. CDR3 in amino acids: CASSLGQGRGKHF. The DNA for the CDR3 is TGTGCCAGCAGTTTGGGACAGGGCCGCGGCAAGCATTTT.

V is TRBV7-9 and J is TRBJ2-1, with 13 bases fitting TRBD2. This CDR3 region has 14 residues. V lost 7 bases to trimming and J lost 10 bases; unmatched junction nucleotides: 7. Germline V gene lookup returns CDR1 SEHNR and CDR2 FQNEAQ (reference sequence). CDR3: CASIGLAGAGEQFF. The CDR3 DNA reads as TGTGCCAGCATCGGACTAGCGGGAGCGGGGGAGCAGTTCTTC.

V usage is TRBV11-3 and J usage is TRBJ1-1, with 7 bases lining up with TRBD1. V was pared by 1 base and J by 4 bases, with 3 bases of the junction left unmatched. CDR1 is SGHNT and CDR2 is YENEEA in the germline V gene. The CDR3 has 14 amino acids. The CDR3 DNA follows: TGTGCCAGCAGCTTAGTAAACAGGGGCACTGAAGCTTTCTTT. It translates to CASSLVNRGTEAFF. The whole variable domain, remainder taken from reference TRBV11-3 and TRBJ1-1, is EAGVVQSPRYKIIEKKQPVAFWCNPISGHNTLYWYLQNLGQGPELLIRYENEEAVDDSQLPKDRFSAERLKGVDSTLKIQPAELGDSAVYLCASSLVNRGTEAFFGQGTRLTVV.

The chain has TRBV7-2 and TRBJ2-2, with a possible D match to TRBD1 (6 bases). Germline V gene sequence: CDR1 SGHTA, CDR2 FQGNSA. This CDR3 spans 16 amino acids. The ends were cut back, 1 base at V and 0 bases at J, with 9 bases in the middle. As DNA, the CDR3 is TGTGCCAGCAGCTTAGGGCAGGGGCCGAACACCGGGGAGCTGTTTTTT. It is translated as CASSLGQGPNTGELFF.

This clone was seen a handful of times. The gene calls are TRBV4-3 and TRBJ2-4; D gene uncertain. Germline V CDR1 and CDR2: LGHNA, YSLEER. This CDR3 has 16 residues. With 0 bases removed from V and 0 bases from J, the gap between germline ends came to 9 bases. As DNA, the CDR3 is TGCGCCAGCAGCCAAGATTCGGGTCTAGCCAAAAACATTCAGTACTTC. This gives the protein CASSQDSGLAKNIQYF.

The J gene is TRBJ2-5, the V gene TRBV6-5, with a possible D match to TRBD2 (6 bases). The CDR3 runs 15 residues. Germline V CDR1 and CDR2: MNHEY, SVGAGI. Trimming left V 2 bases short and J 1 base short, with 11 bases between. The CDR3 loop reads CASSYVAGPQETQYF. The CDR3 nucleotides are TGTGCCAGCAGTTACGTTGCGGGACCCCAAGAGACCCAGTACTTC.

This rearrangement joins TRBV5-1 to TRBJ2-5; D is perhaps TRBD1 (5 bases). The germline V gene has CDR1 SGHRS and CDR2 YFSETQ. The CDR3 runs to 16 residues. With 4 bases removed from V and 5 bases from J, the gap between germline ends came to 21 bases. The CDR3: CASSLRVGQGYETQYF. In DNA, the CDR3 is TGCGCCAGCAGCCTGAGAGTAGGGCAGGGTTATGAGACCCAGTACTTC.

This clone was counted only a few times. In DNA form, the CDR3 reads TGTGCCAGCAGCTTGGAGAGGGCGGAGAACACTGAAGCTTTCTTT. It yields the protein CASSLERAENTEAFF. The V gene is TRBV5-6, the J gene TRBJ1-1; no reliable D call. Germline loops: CDR1 SGHDT, CDR2 YYEEEE. The CDR3 sequence is 15 residues long. Trimming took 0 bases from V and 1 from J, leaving 10 bases between them. The whole variable domain, remainder taken from reference TRBV5-6 and TRBJ1-1, is DAGVTQSPTHLIKTRGQQVTLRCSPKSGHDTVSWYQQALGQGPQFIFQYYEEEERQRGNFPDRFSGHQFPNYSSELNVNALLLGDSALYLCASSLERAENTEAFFGQGTRLTVV.

The J gene is TRBJ2-1, the V gene TRBV11-2; tentatively, D is TRBD2 (5 bases). V was trimmed by 1 base and J by 1 base, leaving 5 bases between them. Germline CDR1 and CDR2: SGHAT and FQNNGV. There are 14 residues in the CDR3. This CDR3 reads CASSLGLSYNEQFF. The DNA for the CDR3 is TGTGCCAGCAGCTTAGGACTATCCTACAATGAGCAGTTCTTC.